Listed here are 8 T cell receptor beta chains from one sample, sequenced in a study of cytomegalovirus exposure and HLA in healthy donors. 13 Jbeta primers and 60 Vbeta primers were used for the PCR. TCRdb's copy holds only in-frame clones and misses some; the assay was immunoSEQ multiplex PCR. Its table records about 170,000 clones. The sample was PBMCs. All receptors come from a woman aged 55-75 years in good health and CMV-seronegative.

The chain has TRBV9 and TRBJ2-5, with a tentative D call TRBD2 (6 bases). The CDR3 is made up of 15 amino acids. V was pared by 0 bases and J by 7 bases, with 16 bases between. CDR1 is SGDLS and CDR2 is YYNGEE in the germline V gene. The CDR3 nucleotides are TGTGCCAGCAGCGTAGTGGGTAGCGGCCCAGGGACCCAGTACTTC. Residues: CASSVVGSGPGTQYF.

The CDR3 here is CSVVTGLAERYNEQFF. For the CDR3, the DNA is TGCAGCGTTGTAACCGGACTAGCGGAAAGGTACAATGAGCAGTTCTTC. The chain uses TRBV29-1 and TRBJ2-1; TRBD2 aligns across 10 bases. Germline V gene data show CDR1 as SQVTM and CDR2 as ANQGSEA. V dropped 4 bases and J dropped 4; count of bases not matched to a gene: 10. The CDR3 is 16 residues long.

This rearrangement joins TRBV2 to TRBJ1-5; D gene ambiguous. In germline, CDR1 is SNHLY, CDR2 FYNNEI. Trimming removed 0 bases from V and 7 bases from J, with 10 bases in between. This CDR3 region has 14 residues. The CDR3 DNA reads as TGTGCCAGCAGTGAAGCCCCGAGAAGCCAGCCCCAGCATTTT. Protein sequence: CASSEAPRSQPQHF. The whole variable domain, filled in from reference TRBV2 and TRBJ1-5, reads EPEVTQTPSHQVTQMGQEVILRCVPISNHLYFYWYRQILGQKVEFLVSFYNNEISEKSEIFDDQFSVERPDGSNFTLKIRSTKLEDSAMYFCASSEAPRSQPQHFGDGTRLSIL.

The chain couples TRBV4-1 to TRBJ1-1, with D maybe TRBD1 (5 bases). The CDR3 extends over 15 amino acids. Per the germline V gene, CDR1 is MGHRA and CDR2 is YSYEKL. Trimming removed 3 bases from V and 6 bases from J, with 17 bases in between. In DNA, the CDR3 is TGCGCCAGCAGCCAGGCCGGGACTACCCGGGCTGAAGCTTTCTTT. This encodes CASSQAGTTRAEAFF.

The chain is built from TRBV4-2 and TRBJ2-7; a weak D match, TRBD2 (6 bases). CDR3 size: 17 residues. Germline values: CDR1 LGHNA, CDR2 YNFKEQ. Trimming removed 3 bases at V and 2 bases at J, with 20 bases between. CDR3 nucleotides: TGTGCCAGCAGCCAGGGGTTGGAGGGGCCGTTAACCTACGAGCAGTACTTC. It translates to CASSQGLEGPLTYEQYF.

The chain employs TRBV6-5 and TRBJ2-4, with D tentatively TRBD1 (6 bases). Deletions cut 4 bases from V and 3 bases from J, with 13 bases between. CDR1 is MNHEY, CDR2 SVGAGI, per germline. The CDR3 totals 15 residues. CDR3 region: CASSSQKGVKNIQYF. The CDR3 nucleotides are TGTGCCAGCAGTTCTCAGAAGGGGGTCAAAAACATTCAGTACTTC.

The chain couples TRBV7-8 to TRBJ2-1, with 11 bases matching TRBD2. Germline trimming cut 0 bases from V and 4 bases from J; bases unmatched to any gene: 5. Germline loops: CDR1 SGHVS, CDR2 FQNEAQ. The CDR3 has 17 residues. CDR3 loop: CASSLALAGGGYNEQFF. As DNA, the CDR3 is TGTGCCAGCAGCTTAGCATTAGCGGGGGGGGGTTACAATGAGCAGTTCTTC.

The rearrangement joins TRBV2 to TRBJ2-7; 7 nucleotides agree with TRBD1. Germline lookup yields CDR1 SNHLY and CDR2 FYNNEI. The V gene end was trimmed by 5 bases and the J gene end by 9 bases; junction bases not matched to a gene: 7. The CDR3 sequence is 12 residues long. The CDR3 is CASSRQGDGQYF. The DNA for the CDR3 is TGTGCCAGCAGTAGACAGGGAGACGGGCAGTACTTC.